The rows below give T cell receptor beta chains drawn from one sample of a study of cytomegalovirus exposure and HLA in healthy donors. Assay: immunoSEQ multiplex PCR; the TCRdb copy retains only in-frame clones and omits some. The sample gives about 190,000 clones, roughly four fifths of which show up once; roughly 1.6% is in the top ten. Sequencing was carried out using PBMCs. The receptors here all came from a woman in her late teens or twenties in good health and CMV-seronegative. Both conserved end residues are part of each CDR3. The order of the fields is J gene, D gene, clone size, V gene, CDR3 protein, CDR3 DNA. The D gene is left open where the match is weak. Clone sizes are given selectively: once, few, many, or a class where the clone is expanded.

>TRBJ2-5|TRBD2|few|TRBV11-2
CASSLGERGRTQYF
TGTGCCAGCAGCTTAGGGGAGCGCGGGAGGACCCAGTACTTC
>TRBJ2-3|NA|NA|TRBV4-3
CASSEGASITSTDTQYF
TGCGCCAGCAGCGAAGGGGCCTCTATCACGAGCACAGATACGCAGTATTTT
>TRBJ2-1|TRBD2|NA|TRBV4-3
CASSQDPGRAGGAKEQFF
TGCGCCAGCAGCCAAGACCCGGGTAGAGCGGGAGGAGCAAAAGAGCAGTTCTTC
>TRBJ2-7|TRBD1|NA|TRBV28
CASTLGTGSYEQYF
TGTGCCAGCACTTTAGGGACAGGGAGCTACGAGCAGTACTTC
>TRBJ2-7|TRBD2|NA|TRBV7-2
CASSLGLAGPTNTYEQYF
TGTGCCAGCAGCCTGGGACTAGCGGGACCCACAAACACCTACGAGCAGTACTTC
>TRBJ1-1|TRBD1|NA|TRBV25-1
CASSPGQVGGGVNTEAFF
TGTGCCAGCAGCCCGGGACAGGTAGGGGGAGGAGTGAACACTGAAGCTTTCTTT
>TRBJ2-1|NA|NA|TRBV19
CASSGPGGAARFNEQFF
TGTGCCAGTAGCGGACCCGGTGGAGCGGCCCGATTCAATGAGCAGTTCTTC
>TRBJ2-5|TRBD2|NA|TRBV9
CASSDPLSGGGQETQYF
TGTGCCAGCAGCGACCCCCTGAGCGGGGGGGGACAAGAGACCCAGTACTTC
>TRBJ2-1|TRBD2|NA|TRBV27
CASSLAGGPGNEQFF
TGTGCCAGCAGTTTAGCGGGAGGGCCTGGAAATGAGCAGTTCTTC
>TRBJ2-3|TRBD2|NA|TRBV5-6
CASSLLAGADTQYF
TGTGCCAGCAGCTTACTAGCGGGAGCAGATACGCAGTATTTT
>TRBJ2-1|TRBD2|NA|TRBV5-1
CASSLAAGGHNEQFF
TGCGCCAGCAGCTTGGCCGCGGGAGGCCACAATGAGCAGTTCTTC
>TRBJ1-1|NA|once|TRBV7-2
CASSLDRRAEAFF
TGTGCCAGCAGCTTAGACAGGAGGGCTGAAGCTTTCTTT
>TRBJ2-3|TRBD2|NA|TRBV30
CAWGTSGRANWDTQYF
TGTGCCTGGGGGACTAGCGGGAGGGCCAATTGGGATACGCAGTATTTT
>TRBJ2-4|NA|NA|TRBV7-9
CASSGKFGLAKNIQYF
TGTGCCAGCAGCGGAAAATTCGGACTAGCCAAAAACATTCAGTACTTC
>TRBJ1-5|NA|NA|TRBV10-3
CAISESAGLEPQHF
TGTGCCATCAGTGAGTCCGCGGGTTTGGAGCCCCAGCATTTT
>TRBJ2-1|NA|NA|TRBV14
CASSSGGRSQFF
TGTGCCAGCAGCTCAGGGGGGCGTAGTCAGTTCTTC
>TRBJ2-3|TRBD2|once|TRBV18
CASSPPMAWGLAGNTDTQYF
TGTGCCAGCTCACCACCGATGGCCTGGGGACTAGCGGGAAACACAGATACGCAGTATTTT
>TRBJ1-5|TRBD1|few|TRBV5-1
CASSPNPGTGHNQPQHF
TGCGCCAGCAGCCCAAATCCCGGGACAGGGCACAATCAGCCCCAGCATTTT
>TRBJ1-2|NA|NA|TRBV27
CASSPGGWYGYTF
TGTGCCAGCAGCCCCGGGGGGTGGTATGGCTACACCTTC
>TRBJ2-1|TRBD2|NA|TRBV7-9
CASSLRWTSGESPNEQFF
TGTGCCAGCAGCTTAAGATGGACTAGCGGGGAGTCCCCCAATGAGCAGTTCTTC
>TRBJ1-2|NA|NA|TRBV28
CASSLQQGSYGYTF
TGTGCCAGCAGTTTGCAACAGGGTTCCTATGGCTACACCTTC
>TRBJ2-3|NA|NA|TRBV29-1
CSVVKGADTQYF
TGCAGCGTTGTGAAGGGGGCAGATACGCAGTATTTT
>TRBJ2-7|NA|few|TRBV6-6
CASSYSRAYYEQYF
TGTGCCAGCAGTTACTCGAGGGCCTACTACGAGCAGTACTTC
>TRBJ2-7|TRBD1|NA|TRBV19
CASSRDRALYEQYF
TGTGCCAGTAGTCGGGACAGGGCCCTATACGAGCAGTACTTC
>TRBJ2-2|TRBD2|NA|TRBV7-2
CASRLPGSGKNTGELFF
TGTGCCAGCAGACTCCCAGGTAGCGGGAAGAACACCGGGGAGCTGTTTTTT
>TRBJ1-1|NA|NA|TRBV28
CASSLMEGGRTEAFF
TGTGCCAGCAGTTTAATGGAAGGGGGAAGGACTGAAGCTTTCTTT
>TRBJ1-5|NA|NA|TRBV29-1
CSVSDRGYSNQPQHF
TGCAGCGTTAGCGACCGGGGATATAGCAATCAGCCCCAGCATTTT
>TRBJ1-6|NA|NA|TRBV6-5
CASRSPQEVNSPLHF
TGTGCCAGCAGATCCCCCCAGGAAGTTAATTCACCCCTCCACTTT
>TRBJ1-2|NA|NA|TRBV6-6
CASSYDVGGVGGYTF
TGTGCCAGCAGTTACGACGTCGGAGGGGTGGGTGGCTACACCTTC
>TRBJ2-1|TRBD2|NA|TRBV4-1
CASSHELAAYNEQFF
TGCGCCAGCAGCCACGAACTAGCGGCCTACAATGAGCAGTTCTTC
>TRBJ2-1|TRBD1|NA|TRBV11-3
CASSRRTGGNEQFF
TGTGCCAGCAGCCGGCGGACAGGAGGCAATGAGCAGTTCTTC
>TRBJ2-5|NA|NA|TRBV6-1
CASSGYDSIQETQYF
TGTGCCAGCAGTGGCTACGACAGTATACAAGAGACCCAGTACTTC
>TRBJ2-3|NA|NA|TRBV7-2
CASSFSGLPSTDTQYF
TGTGCCAGCAGCTTCTCCGGACTTCCTAGCACAGATACGCAGTATTTT
>TRBJ2-1|NA|NA|TRBV6-5
CASRPYRRSYNEQFF
TGTGCCAGCAGGCCCTACCGCCGCTCCTACAATGAGCAGTTCTTC
>TRBJ2-7|TRBD1|NA|TRBV19
CASSPLIDRVYEQYF
TGTGCCAGTAGTCCCCTTATCGACAGGGTCTACGAGCAGTACTTC
>TRBJ2-3|NA|NA|TRBV29-1
CSVELTTLYSTDTQYF
TGCAGCGTTGAACTGACGACACTCTATTCCACAGATACGCAGTATTTT